This entry is about one T cell receptor beta chain. After isolation, RNA underwent reverse transcription to generate cDNA as the sequencing template. The assay was immunoSEQ multiplex PCR, and TCRdb's table has in-frame clones only and misses some. The sample lists hundreds of thousands of clones, 67% occurring once. Germline loops: CDR1 SGHDT, CDR2 YYEEEE. The V end lost 6 bases, the J end lost 4 bases, and 14 bases lay between the germline ends. The CDR3 is made up of 14 amino acids. The entry originates in a study of CD8+ T cells in alopecia areata. Punch biopsies of lesional scalp, plus peripheral blood, were taken from alopecia areata patients. PBMCs, the starting material, were the source of sorted CD4+ and CD8+ T cells.

The V gene is TRBV5-6, the J gene TRBJ2-1; the D gene could be TRBD1 or TRBD2 (5 bases each). This receptor was identified in a human donor with alopecia areata. The sample here was CD4+ T cells sorted from blood, taken at week 0. The chain's CDR3 is CASILQGDYNEQFF. The CDR3 DNA is TGTGCCAGCATCCTGCAGGGAGATTACAATGAGCAGTTCTTC.